Listed below are T cell receptor beta chains from one sample, sequenced in a study of T cells in Graves' hyperthyroidism and ophthalmopathy. TCRdb fed the multiplex PCR reads into MiXCR, producing one record per CDR3 protein. Here the sample spans about 290,000 distinct CDR3 sequences, more than 10% being singletons. The sample comprised blood. Source of these receptors: a woman between 25 and 40 years old with Graves' hyperthyroidism that later progressed to Graves' ophthalmopathy. The CDR3 runs from the conserved cysteine through the conserved F or W. Each record gives: D gene, clone size, J gene, V gene, CDR3 protein, CDR3 DNA. The D gene is left open where the match is weak. The size field is filled for only some rows; it gives once, few, many or a size class.

D gene: .
clone size: .
J gene: TRBJ2-7
V gene: TRBV6-2/TRBV6-3
CDR3 protein: CASSSDVGTYEQYF
CDR3 DNA: TGTGCCAGTAGTTCGGACGTAGGAACCTACGAGCAGTACTTC

D gene: .
clone size: many
J gene: TRBJ2-1
V gene: TRBV11-2
CDR3 protein: CASSLDFGWNNEQFF
CDR3 DNA: TGTGCCAGCAGCTTAGATTTCGGCTGGAACAATGAGCAGTTCTTC

D gene: .
clone size: many
J gene: TRBJ2-4
V gene: TRBV12-3/TRBV12-4
CDR3 protein: CASSLALANIQYF
CDR3 DNA: TGTGCCAGCAGTCTGGCGTTGGCGAACATTCAGTACTTC

D gene: .
clone size: many
J gene: TRBJ2-5
V gene: TRBV12-3/TRBV12-4
CDR3 protein: CASTIDTETQYF
CDR3 DNA: TGTGCCAGCACCATTGATACGGAGACCCAGTACTTC

D gene: TRBD2
clone size: few
J gene: TRBJ2-7
V gene: TRBV5-1
CDR3 protein: CASSFRLAGLEGSYEQYF
CDR3 DNA: TGCGCCAGCAGCTTCAGACTAGCGGGTTTAGAGGGCTCCTACGAGCAGTACTTC

D gene: .
clone size: .
J gene: TRBJ1-1
V gene: TRBV4-3
CDR3 protein: CASSQAPGHLVKAFF
CDR3 DNA: TGCGCCAGCAGCCAAGCCCCGGGACACCTGGTAAAAGCTTTCTTT

D gene: .
clone size: many
J gene: TRBJ1-2
V gene: TRBV28
CDR3 protein: CASRSVANYGYTF
CDR3 DNA: TGTGCCAGCAGGTCAGTAGCTAACTATGGCTACACCTTC

D gene: TRBD1
clone size: many
J gene: TRBJ2-7
V gene: TRBV6-2/TRBV6-3
CDR3 protein: CASSFDRAWGEQYF
CDR3 DNA: TGTGCCAGCAGTTTCGACAGGGCGTGGGGGGAGCAGTACTTC

D gene: .
clone size: many
J gene: TRBJ2-1
V gene: TRBV7-2
CDR3 protein: CASTGPPLHNEQFF
CDR3 DNA: TGTGCCAGCACGGGACCACCGCTTCACAATGAGCAGTTCTTC

D gene: .
clone size: many
J gene: TRBJ1-1
V gene: TRBV2
CDR3 protein: CASLRMNTEAFF
CDR3 DNA: TGTGCCAGCCTTCGAATGAACACTGAAGCTTTCTTT

D gene: .
clone size: few
J gene: TRBJ1-1
V gene: TRBV6-1
CDR3 protein: CASRPQGRSTEAFF
CDR3 DNA: TGTGCCAGCAGACCCCAGGGGAGGAGCACTGAAGCTTTCTTT

D gene: TRBD1
clone size: .
J gene: TRBJ1-1
V gene: TRBV5-1
CDR3 protein: CASSQGQGATFF
CDR3 DNA: TGCGCCAGCAGCCAGGGACAGGGGGCAACTTTCTTT

D gene: TRBD1
clone size: many
J gene: TRBJ1-2
V gene: TRBV12-3/TRBV12-4
CDR3 protein: CASSRRGLGYTF
CDR3 DNA: TGTGCCAGCAGCCGCAGGGGGCTTGGCTACACCTTC

D gene: .
clone size: few
J gene: TRBJ2-7
V gene: TRBV9
CDR3 protein: CASSSDMGHSYEQYF
CDR3 DNA: TGTGCCAGCAGCTCAGACATGGGCCACTCCTACGAGCAGTACTTC

D gene: .
clone size: .
J gene: TRBJ2-1
V gene: TRBV12-3/TRBV12-4
CDR3 protein: CASSRSGTNNEQFF
CDR3 DNA: TGTGCCAGCAGTCGCTCCGGGACCAACAATGAGCAGTTCTTC

D gene: TRBD2
clone size: .
J gene: TRBJ2-1
V gene: TRBV6-2/TRBV6-3
CDR3 protein: CASSYSGLALDNEQFF
CDR3 DNA: TGTGCCAGCAGTTACTCAGGACTAGCGCTCGACAATGAGCAGTTCTTC

D gene: TRBD1
clone size: few
J gene: TRBJ2-3
V gene: TRBV6-2/TRBV6-3
CDR3 protein: CASSYSPGQGEADTQYF
CDR3 DNA: TGTGCCAGCAGTTACAGCCCGGGACAGGGGGAGGCAGATACGCAGTATTTT

D gene: .
clone size: .
J gene: TRBJ2-7
V gene: TRBV27
CDR3 protein: CASSLGTPSTYEQYF
CDR3 DNA: TGTGCCAGCAGTTTAGGGACACCTAGTACCTACGAGCAGTACTTC

D gene: TRBD1
clone size: many
J gene: TRBJ2-7
V gene: TRBV18
CDR3 protein: CASSPRTGYSYEQYF
CDR3 DNA: TGTGCCAGCTCACCGCGGACAGGTTATTCCTACGAGCAGTACTTC

D gene: .
clone size: few
J gene: TRBJ1-5
V gene: TRBV20-1
CDR3 protein: CSAIQGMNQPQHF
CDR3 DNA: TGCAGTGCTATACAGGGAATGAATCAGCCCCAGCATTTT

D gene: TRBD1
clone size: many
J gene: TRBJ2-7
V gene: TRBV4-3
CDR3 protein: CASSQVDRGNEQYF
CDR3 DNA: TGCGCCAGCAGCCAAGTTGACAGGGGCAACGAGCAGTACTTC

D gene: TRBD2
clone size: many
J gene: TRBJ2-1
V gene: TRBV7-3
CDR3 protein: CASSPGTSGDPYNEQFF
CDR3 DNA: TGTGCCAGCAGCCCTGGGACTAGCGGAGACCCCTACAATGAGCAGTTCTTC

D gene: TRBD1
clone size: many
J gene: TRBJ2-5
V gene: TRBV24-1
CDR3 protein: CATSLRGRETQYF
CDR3 DNA: TGTGCCACCAGCCTCAGGGGGCGAGAGACCCAGTACTTC

D gene: TRBD1
clone size: few
J gene: TRBJ2-2
V gene: TRBV19
CDR3 protein: CASITGTGYTGELFF
CDR3 DNA: TGTGCCAGTATTACCGGGACAGGGTACACCGGGGAGCTGTTTTTT

D gene: TRBD2
clone size: many
J gene: TRBJ2-1
V gene: TRBV2
CDR3 protein: CASSTGLAGGNEQFF
CDR3 DNA: TGTGCCAGCAGCACTGGGCTAGCGGGGGGCAATGAGCAGTTCTTC

D gene: .
clone size: many
J gene: TRBJ1-1
V gene: TRBV5-1
CDR3 protein: CASSLNANTEAFF
CDR3 DNA: TGCGCCAGCAGCTTGAACGCGAACACTGAAGCTTTCTTT

D gene: TRBD2
clone size: many
J gene: TRBJ2-7
V gene: TRBV6-1
CDR3 protein: CASSPLAVYAEQYF
CDR3 DNA: TGTGCCAGCAGCCCGCTAGCGGTCTACGCTGAGCAGTACTTC

D gene: TRBD2
clone size: .
J gene: TRBJ2-1
V gene: TRBV20-1
CDR3 protein: CSAREGLTLSSYNEQLF
CDR3 DNA: TGCAGTGCTAGAGAGGGACTAACCCTAAGCTCCTACAATGAGCAGCTCTTC

D gene: TRBD2
clone size: many
J gene: TRBJ2-7
V gene: TRBV27
CDR3 protein: CASSLSYSGVAYEQYF
CDR3 DNA: TGTGCCAGCAGTTTATCGTATAGCGGGGTCGCTTACGAGCAGTACTTC

D gene: TRBD1
clone size: many
J gene: TRBJ2-7
V gene: TRBV7-9
CDR3 protein: CASGDRATYEQYF
CDR3 DNA: TGTGCCAGCGGGGACAGGGCCACCTACGAGCAGTACTTC

D gene: TRBD2
clone size: many
J gene: TRBJ2-1
V gene: TRBV7-7
CDR3 protein: CASSPRIAGNNEQFF
CDR3 DNA: TGTGCTAGCAGCCCCAGGATAGCGGGTAACAATGAGCAGTTCTTC

D gene: .
clone size: many
J gene: TRBJ1-5
V gene: TRBV12-3/TRBV12-4
CDR3 protein: CASSLYFDQPQHF
CDR3 DNA: TGTGCCAGCAGTTTGTACTTCGATCAGCCCCAGCATTTT

D gene: .
clone size: .
J gene: TRBJ1-4
V gene: TRBV4-1
CDR3 protein: CASSLDPFGNEKLFF
CDR3 DNA: TGCGCCAGCAGCCTTGACCCTTTCGGTAATGAAAAACTGTTTTTT

D gene: TRBD2
clone size: many
J gene: TRBJ2-1
V gene: TRBV4-3
CDR3 protein: CASSQEVAGGPQQFF
CDR3 DNA: TGCGCCAGCAGCCAAGAGGTAGCGGGAGGGCCGCAGCAGTTCTTC

D gene: .
clone size: .
J gene: TRBJ2-1
V gene: TRBV25-1
CDR3 protein: CASSEERGKGYNEQFF
CDR3 DNA: TGTGCCAGCAGTGAAGAAAGAGGGAAGGGCTACAATGAGCAGTTCTTC

D gene: .
clone size: many
J gene: TRBJ1-1
V gene: TRBV6-1
CDR3 protein: CASSPSRSRGYDTEAFF
CDR3 DNA: TGTGCCAGCAGTCCTTCGCGATCCCGGGGTTACGACACTGAAGCTTTCTTT

D gene: TRBD1
clone size: many
J gene: TRBJ2-3
V gene: TRBV6-2/TRBV6-3
CDR3 protein: CASTYGQGADTQYF
CDR3 DNA: TGTGCCAGCACCTACGGACAGGGTGCAGATACGCAGTATTTT

D gene: .
clone size: many
J gene: TRBJ2-3
V gene: TRBV7-2
CDR3 protein: CASSLRLSGPSTDTQYF
CDR3 DNA: TGTGCCAGCAGCTTAAGATTAAGCGGTCCTAGCACAGATACGCAGTATTTT

D gene: TRBD2
clone size: many
J gene: TRBJ2-1
V gene: TRBV28
CDR3 protein: CASSLGTSDRNEQFF
CDR3 DNA: TGTGCCAGCAGCCTAGGGACTAGCGACCGCAATGAGCAGTTCTTC

D gene: .
clone size: few
J gene: TRBJ2-1
V gene: TRBV24-1
CDR3 protein: CATSETGLGHEQFF
CDR3 DNA: TGTGCCACCAGTGAAACGGGGTTAGGCCATGAGCAGTTCTTC

D gene: TRBD2
clone size: many
J gene: TRBJ2-7
V gene: TRBV25-1
CDR3 protein: CASSEFGLAGDEQYF
CDR3 DNA: TGTGCCAGCAGTGAATTCGGACTAGCGGGAGACGAGCAGTACTTC

D gene: .
clone size: few
J gene: TRBJ2-1
V gene: TRBV14
CDR3 protein: CASSQWVSSYNGQFF
CDR3 DNA: TGTGCCAGCAGCCAATGGGTTAGCTCCTACAATGGGCAGTTCTTC

D gene: .
clone size: many
J gene: TRBJ2-7
V gene: TRBV28
CDR3 protein: CASSSRDLFYEQYF
CDR3 DNA: TGTGCCAGCAGTTCCCGGGACTTATTTTACGAGCAGTACTTC

D gene: TRBD1
clone size: .
J gene: TRBJ1-1
V gene: TRBV6-2/TRBV6-3
CDR3 protein: CASTETGRDTEAFF
CDR3 DNA: TGTGCCAGCACTGAGACAGGGCGAGACACTGAAGCTTTCTTT

D gene: TRBD1
clone size: once
J gene: TRBJ2-7
V gene: TRBV29-1
CDR3 protein: CSVVLDRSYEQYF
CDR3 DNA: TGCAGCGTTGTCCTGGACAGGTCCTACGAGCAGTACTTC

D gene: .
clone size: .
J gene: TRBJ1-2
V gene: TRBV5-8
CDR3 protein: CASSLDNGATRGYTF
CDR3 DNA: TGTGCCAGCAGCTTGGACAACGGGGCCACACGTGGCTACACCTTC

D gene: .
clone size: many
J gene: TRBJ1-5
V gene: TRBV15
CDR3 protein: CATSRDDAGNQPQHF
CDR3 DNA: TGTGCCACCAGCAGAGATGACGCGGGCAATCAGCCCCAGCATTTT

D gene: TRBD1
clone size: .
J gene: TRBJ1-1
V gene: TRBV7-8
CDR3 protein: CASTREGTGSTEAFF
CDR3 DNA: TGTGCCAGCACCCGTGAGGGGACAGGGAGCACTGAAGCTTTCTTT

D gene: .
clone size: many
J gene: TRBJ2-2
V gene: TRBV7-6
CDR3 protein: CASSLRSGELFF
CDR3 DNA: TGTGCCAGCAGCTTACGTAGCGGGGAGCTGTTTTTT

D gene: .
clone size: many
J gene: TRBJ2-1
V gene: TRBV7-3
CDR3 protein: CASSLPEGRIHNEQFF
CDR3 DNA: TGTGCCAGCAGCTTACCGGAGGGCCGTATCCACAATGAGCAGTTCTTC

D gene: .
clone size: many
J gene: TRBJ1-6
V gene: TRBV28
CDR3 protein: CASNVLQTHDNSPLHF
CDR3 DNA: TGTGCCAGCAACGTTCTTCAGACACACGATAATTCACCCCTCCACTTT

D gene: TRBD2
clone size: .
J gene: TRBJ2-7
V gene: TRBV5-4
CDR3 protein: CASSPSGTSGIYEQYF
CDR3 DNA: TGTGCCAGCAGCCCAAGTGGGACTAGCGGGATCTACGAGCAGTACTTC

D gene: TRBD2
clone size: many
J gene: TRBJ2-1
V gene: TRBV20-1
CDR3 protein: CSARDGTSGSMEQFF
CDR3 DNA: TGCAGTGCTAGAGATGGGACTAGCGGGAGCATGGAGCAGTTCTTC

D gene: .
clone size: many
J gene: TRBJ1-2
V gene: TRBV30
CDR3 protein: CAWRNGGADGYTF
CDR3 DNA: TGTGCCTGGAGAAATGGGGGCGCGGATGGCTACACCTTC

D gene: .
clone size: many
J gene: TRBJ2-7
V gene: TRBV20-1
CDR3 protein: CSARDLESYEQYF
CDR3 DNA: TGCAGTGCTAGAGATTTGGAGTCCTACGAGCAGTACTTC

D gene: TRBD2
clone size: .
J gene: TRBJ2-1
V gene: TRBV24-1
CDR3 protein: CATSVASGGFYNEQFF
CDR3 DNA: TGTGCCACCAGTGTGGCTAGCGGGGGGTTCTACAATGAGCAGTTCTTC